This TCR beta chain was sequenced during a study of shared clonotypes between healthy human individuals (dated by TCRdb to the early 2020s). The study in broad terms: A couple of women and a few men aged 18 to 49 years were included in the cohort. Per donor, three plates each were used for CD4 naive and CD4 memory, two for CD8 naive, and one for CD8 memory. The study deeply sequenced blood TCR repertoires of five healthy adults to estimate repertoire size and the extent of clonotype sharing between individuals. To increase sequencing depth and limit assay-specific biases, different laboratories used diverse techniques to prepare libraries and sequence TCR repertoires. Each donor's leukapheresis produced roughly between roughly 0.85 and 10 billion PBMCs. What the work shows at the level of the full study, not this receptor alone: The genetic and exposure-history diversity represented was limited by the small number of donors. Compared with non-shared clonotypes, the clonotypes found in all four sorted-subset donors had higher generation probabilities. Only blood was sampled, and tissue TCR repertoires likely differ from those in blood. Even with the large sequencing depth, rarefaction of the sorted-subset datasets indicated that sequencing was incomplete. When four donors were compared, the shared fraction of clonotypes was around 4.6% for naive CD4, around 3.5% for naive CD8, more than 2% for memory CD4, and around 0.4% for memory CD8. Pairwise subsampling indicated that sequencing depth was expected to affect the degree of clonotype sharing among donors. Estimated clonotype richness was generally larger for naive than for memory subsets.

Donors were healthy HIV-negative adults with no recently reported acute infections or vaccinations. All donors were Caucasian adults living in Nashville, Tennessee, USA. CD4+ T cells were enriched through magnetic negative selection, after which naive cells were positively selected on CD45RA and the remaining negative fraction served as the memory subset. Blood was obtained by leukapheresis, after which PBMCs were separated by Ficoll-Histopaque density gradient centrifugation and cryopreserved in liquid nitrogen vapor phase. Analytical flow cytometry was used to check the purity and quantity of every magnetically sorted T cell population. Genomic DNA was isolated from each sorted fraction and quantified by UV absorbance on a Nanodrop 2000c. Sequences MGHRA (CDR1) and YSYEKL (CDR2) are obtained from the germline V gene. The CDR3 measures 15 amino acids from cysteine to phenylalanine. The kept DNA is CDR3 alone, 45 bases in frame from the first base. The germline ends are 12 bases apart after V is trimmed by 4 bases and J by 3 bases.

Using the deep immunoSEQ assay, TCR CDR3 regions were amplified from genomic DNA by multiplex PCR. Extracted genomic DNA from each cell subset was distributed evenly across all wells of several immunoSEQ 96-well plates, and each plate was treated as a replicate. For sorted subsets, around 0.2 ug of genomic DNA, equivalent to roughly 30,000 T cell genomes, went into each replicate PCR. Purified libraries were quantified with a Qubit 3.0 fluorometer, sized on a Bioanalyzer 2100, and re-quantified with the KAPA Library Quantification kit. Each immunoSEQ 96-well plate was sequenced on its own single-read 150-cycle Illumina NextSeq 550 flow cell. On the study's bioinformatics: Because the immunoSEQ output included only junctional sequences and no quality scores, the filtering could not be the same as the filtering used for full-length reads. Sequences were annotated with PyIR, a Python wrapper for IgBLAST v1.9, using IMGT germline references to assign V/J genes and CDR3. Reads were filtered out if the reads had weak V/J assignments (E-value above 1e-6), no CDR3, stop codons, out-of-frame junctions, or ambiguous translated residues. V3J clonotypes were defined as sequences sharing the same inferred V gene, J gene, and CDR3 amino acid sequence. Percentage overlap between repertoires was calculated by dividing the number of shared unique clonotypes by the size of the smaller repertoire. Three approaches were used to assess repertoire richness: RTK rarefaction, the Chao1 estimator, and Recon v2.1 estimates of unobserved clonotypes. For all TCRbeta clonotypes obtained by the gDNA method from a few donors, generation probabilities were computed with OLGA. Entries here come from immuneACCESS through TCRdb and include only in-frame sequences with V and J called. Some clones fail to appear in such tables; in the studies checked, an unresolved V gene covers under half of the shortfall, and the cause of the remainder is unknown. Clone size and V and J calls were adopted from that table, with D and trimming inferred from the DNA. Present in this sample are almost 750,000 clones, roughly two thirds of which were seen just once. More than 1.5% of the sample is taken by the ten largest.

Regarding this clone: Its antigen is still unknown. No much larger clone is present one base from it, and per-base qualities are unavailable.

The sequence links TRBV4-1 to TRBJ2-2; the D gene identity is not certain. Sequences were obtained from memory CD4+ T cells sorted from blood. The cell subset or site label corresponds to: CD45RA-negative fraction. The TCR was taken from a woman in her twenties or thirties in good health. The nucleotide sequence is TGCGCCAGCAGCCTTAGGACCATTTACACCGGGGAGCTGTTTTTT. Translated, this gives CASSLRTIYTGELFF.